This T cell receptor beta chain appears in the sequencing data of a study of breast tumors, draining lymph nodes, adjacent tissues. Axillary draining lymph nodes of breast cancer patients supplied the node samples. TCRdb reprocessed the multiplex PCR reads with MiXCR, giving one entry per CDR3 protein. Of tens of thousands of distinct CDR3 sequences detected, about 27% appear once; the ten largest clones hold over 6.5%. V lost 6 bases to trimming and J lost 3 bases; unmatched junction nucleotides: 9. Per germline, CDR1 DFQATT and CDR2 SNEGSKA (reference sequence). The length of the CDR3 is 14 residues. General study results and limits: Most tumor T cells seemingly derive from lymph node, then expand in tumor.

Ten or more counts support this clonotype. Its antigen is unknown. This TCR was sampled from a female donor with breast cancer. Some clones in this sample may be carry-over from other donors' samples. Sequenced material: axillary lymph node tissue. The chain is built from TRBV20-1 and TRBJ2-7; 9 bases are a match to TRBD1. The chain's CDR3 is CSARTGQGNYEQYF. The CDR3 DNA reads TGCAGTGCCAGGACGGGACAGGGAAACTACGAGCAGTACTTC.